These T cell receptor beta chains were read from a single sample in a study of cytomegalovirus exposure and HLA in healthy donors. Here immunoSEQ multiplex PCR was the method, and the copy in TCRdb shows in-frame clones only, minus some. In the table there are over 80,000 clones, around 82% of which are singletons. Specimen: PBMCs. The receptors stem from a man aged 25-40 years in good health and CMV-seropositive. The CDR3 runs from the conserved cysteine through the conserved F or W. A D gene is named only where the DNA matches it firmly. Only part of the rows carry a size: once, few, many, or a class if the clone is expanded.

size	J	V	length	D	CDR3	DNA
.	TRBJ1-6	TRBV6-5	16	.	CASSYSGRGSDSPLHF	TGTGCCAGCAGTTACTCCGGCAGGGGATCTGATTCACCCCTCCACTTT
many	TRBJ2-1	TRBV2	13	.	CASEAPPGDEQFF	TGTGCCAGCGAAGCGCCCCCCGGGGATGAGCAGTTCTTC
once	TRBJ2-5	TRBV6-1	15	.	CASSETSGGQETQYF	TGTGCCAGCAGTGAGACTTCCGGGGGACAAGAGACCCAGTACTTC
.	TRBJ2-1	TRBV5-4	14	TRBD2	CASSLAGGPNEQFF	TGTGCCAGCAGCTTAGCGGGAGGGCCTAATGAGCAGTTCTTC
once	TRBJ2-2	TRBV27	12	.	CASSFRTGELFF	TGTGCCAGCAGTTTCCGCACCGGGGAGCTGTTTTTT
.	TRBJ2-7	TRBV5-8	14	.	CASSLETSTYEQYF	TGTGCCAGCAGCTTGGAGACTAGTACCTACGAGCAGTACTTC
.	TRBJ2-7	TRBV5-4	14	.	CASSPGLVSYEQYF	TGTGCCAGCAGCCCCGGTTTAGTCTCCTACGAGCAGTACTTC
few	TRBJ2-3	TRBV5-1	15	TRBD1	CASSLWGQGTDTQYF	TGCGCCAGCAGCTTGTGGGGACAGGGCACAGATACGCAGTATTTT
.	TRBJ2-3	TRBV6-6	16	TRBD2	CASSYLESRESDTQYF	TGTGCCAGCAGTTACCTAGAGTCGCGGGAGTCAGATACGCAGTATTTT
.	TRBJ1-1	TRBV28	14	.	CASSPDRLYTEAFF	TGTGCCAGCAGCCCGGACAGATTGTACACTGAAGCTTTCTTT
once	TRBJ2-1	TRBV10-3	15	TRBD2	CASLSRELPYNEQFF	TGTGCCTCCCTCTCGCGGGAGTTACCCTACAATGAGCAGTTCTTC
few	TRBJ1-2	TRBV10-3	13	TRBD1	CAISGGQNYGYTF	TGTGCCATCAGTGGGGGACAGAACTATGGCTACACCTTC
.	TRBJ2-1	TRBV11-2	14	TRBD1	CASYRQGPNNEQFF	TGTGCCAGCTACCGACAGGGACCAAACAATGAGCAGTTCTTC
.	TRBJ2-1	TRBV29-1	15	TRBD1	CSGSTTGGSYNEQFF	TGCAGCGGATCTACGACAGGGGGCTCCTACAATGAGCAGTTCTTC
.	TRBJ2-7	TRBV11-2	13	.	CASSLGSGYEQYF	TGTGCCAGCAGCTTAGGGAGTGGGTACGAGCAGTACTTC
.	TRBJ1-5	TRBV18	15	.	CASSPTGGGMQPQHF	TGTGCCAGCTCACCCACTGGGGGCGGAATGCAGCCCCAGCATTTT
.	TRBJ2-1	TRBV7-8	17	TRBD2	CASTKNSGSSSYNEQFF	TGTGCCAGCACCAAAAATAGCGGGAGTTCCTCCTACAATGAGCAGTTCTTC
.	TRBJ2-1	TRBV14	16	TRBD2	CASSLGLAGAYNEQFF	TGTGCCAGCAGCCTGGGACTAGCGGGAGCATACAATGAGCAGTTCTTC
few	TRBJ1-1	TRBV4-3	15	TRBD1	CASSQSTGVLTEAFF	TGCGCCAGCAGCCAGTCGACAGGGGTTCTCACTGAAGCTTTCTTT
.	TRBJ2-5	TRBV4-2	15	TRBD1	CASSPTGNLKETQYF	TGTGCCAGCAGCCCGACAGGGAACCTAAAAGAGACCCAGTACTTC
once	TRBJ1-4	TRBV30	16	.	CAWSVQGRRTNEKLFF	TGTGCCTGGAGTGTACAGGGAAGGAGAACTAATGAAAAACTGTTTTTT
.	TRBJ1-4	TRBV7-9	13	.	CASSFQGWEKLFF	TGTGCCAGCAGCTTTCAGGGTTGGGAAAAACTGTTTTTT
.	TRBJ2-3	TRBV7-9	15	TRBD2	CASSGLAGYTDTQYF	TGTGCCAGCAGCGGACTAGCGGGGTACACAGATACGCAGTATTTT
few	TRBJ1-4	TRBV28	13	.	CASSSRAREKLFF	TGTGCCAGCAGTTCCCGCGCCAGGGAAAAACTGTTTTTT
few	TRBJ2-7	TRBV6-5	15	TRBD2	CASSSGTSGTHEQYF	TGTGCCAGCAGTTCCGGGACTAGCGGGACGCACGAGCAGTACTTC
.	TRBJ2-5	TRBV9	16	TRBD2	CASSVGAGGIQGTQYF	TGTGCCAGCAGCGTAGGAGCGGGAGGGATCCAAGGGACCCAGTACTTC
.	TRBJ2-7	TRBV12-5	16	TRBD1	CASSEGARVEEPEQYF	TGTGCTAGTAGTGAGGGGGCCAGGGTAGAAGAACCCGAGCAGTACTTC